This is a list of T cell receptor beta chains from one sample in a study of blood T cell repertoires in COVID-19. Profiling relied on immunoSEQ multiplex PCR, and the TCRdb table lists in-frame clones only, not all of them. Among about 300,000 clones listed, 80% to 90% were seen once. The source material was PBMCs or T cells enriched from blood (not recorded which). The origin of the receptors is a man under 40 who had recovered from COVID-19. Both conserved end residues are part of each CDR3. Fields, in order: D gene, clone size, V gene, CDR3 protein. D genes are given only for firm matches. The size field is filled for only some rows; it gives once, few, many or a size class.

.	.	TRBV11-2	CASSYVLGGAGEKLFF
.	.	TRBV18	CASSSNRALNNSPLHF
.	.	TRBV18	CASSLGIAPYNEQFF
.	.	TRBV29-1	CSVSRALLNTEAFF
TRBD1	few	TRBV29-1	CSVETGQGTDTQYF
TRBD2	.	TRBV7-2	CASSTSGGAHYEQYF
.	.	TRBV5-1	CASSIDIRNTEAFF
.	once	TRBV3-1/TRBV3-2	CASSRRAGGNEKLFF
.	.	TRBV9	CASSPGGGDQNIQYF
.	.	TRBV7-9	CASSPHPSIETQYF
.	.	TRBV3-1/TRBV3-2	CASSQGQYTGELFF
TRBD2	few	TRBV30	CAWSTRTSGGGDTQYF
.	few	TRBV30	CAWSTQGYQPQHF
TRBD2	once	TRBV29-1	CSVARTSGQETQYF
.	.	TRBV27	CASSLFASNSNQPQHF
TRBD2	.	TRBV5-1	CASRNLAGAQETQYF
.	once	TRBV28	CASSLGGGDTDTQYF
TRBD1	.	TRBV18	CASSPTGSLRNTIYF
TRBD1	.	TRBV19	CASTPWDRGLVQPQHF
.	.	TRBV9	CASSVAGMNTEAFF
.	.	TRBV6-1	CASSESWGRPGNTIYF
.	.	TRBV6-2/TRBV6-3	CASSYHRGISAGELFF
TRBD1	.	TRBV4-1	CASAQGMGSGANVLTF
TRBD1	.	TRBV18	CASSQTGTGEQYF
TRBD2	.	TRBV10-3	CAIRTGTSGGQETQYF
TRBD1	.	TRBV5-8	CASSWRRNRGLNTEAFF
.	.	TRBV27	CASSLSTGMGGEKLFF